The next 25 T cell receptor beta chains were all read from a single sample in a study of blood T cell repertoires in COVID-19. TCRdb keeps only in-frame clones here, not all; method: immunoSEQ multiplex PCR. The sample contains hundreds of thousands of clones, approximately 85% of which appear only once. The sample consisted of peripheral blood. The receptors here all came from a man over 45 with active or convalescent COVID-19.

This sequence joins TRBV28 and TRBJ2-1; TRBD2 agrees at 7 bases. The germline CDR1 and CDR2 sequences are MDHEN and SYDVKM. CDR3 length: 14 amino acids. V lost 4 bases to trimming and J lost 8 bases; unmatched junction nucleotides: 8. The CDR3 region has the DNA TGTGCCAGCAGTTCTAGCGGTAAGGGCGATGAGCAGTTCTTC. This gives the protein CASSSSGKGDEQFF.

The CDR3 DNA follows: TGTGCCAGCAGTTTATTCCCGCCAGGGGGCTGGACTGAAGCTTTCTTT. The encoded protein is CASSLFPPGGWTEAFF. The V call is TRBV27, the J call TRBJ1-1; 8 bases map to TRBD1. Unmatched junction bases numbered 9, after V lost 1 base and J lost 5 bases. Germline CDR1 reads MNHEY; CDR2 reads SMNVEV (reference sequence). CDR3 length: 16 residues.

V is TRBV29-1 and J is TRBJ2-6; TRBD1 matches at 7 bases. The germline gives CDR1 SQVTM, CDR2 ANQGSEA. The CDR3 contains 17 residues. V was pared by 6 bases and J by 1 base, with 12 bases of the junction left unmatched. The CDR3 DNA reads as TGCAGCGTCCAAGACAGGGTAGTTCCGTCTGGGGCCAACGTCCTGACTTTC. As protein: CSVQDRVVPSGANVLTF.

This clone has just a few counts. CDR3 bases: TGTGCCAGCAGCCAAGATGGACTAGCCTACGAGCAGTACTTC. Translation gives CASSQDGLAYEQYF. The rearrangement joins TRBV14 to TRBJ2-7, with 7 positions matching TRBD2. V shed 0 bases and J 2 bases; nucleotides not matched to a gene: 1. CDR3 length: 14 residues. From germline, CDR1 is SGHDN and CDR2 FVKESK.

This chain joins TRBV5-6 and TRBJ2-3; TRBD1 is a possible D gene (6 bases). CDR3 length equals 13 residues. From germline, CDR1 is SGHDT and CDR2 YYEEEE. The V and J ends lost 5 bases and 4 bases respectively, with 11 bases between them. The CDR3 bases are TGTGCCAGCAGTCAAGCAGGGGCAGATACGCAGTATTTT. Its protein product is CASSQAGADTQYF.

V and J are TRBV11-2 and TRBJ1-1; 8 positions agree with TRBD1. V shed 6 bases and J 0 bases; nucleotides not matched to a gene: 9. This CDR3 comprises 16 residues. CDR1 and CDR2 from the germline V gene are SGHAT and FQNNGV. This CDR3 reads CASRRGTGGMNTEAFF. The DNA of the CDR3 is TGTGCCAGCAGACGGGGCACAGGGGGTATGAACACTGAAGCTTTCTTT.

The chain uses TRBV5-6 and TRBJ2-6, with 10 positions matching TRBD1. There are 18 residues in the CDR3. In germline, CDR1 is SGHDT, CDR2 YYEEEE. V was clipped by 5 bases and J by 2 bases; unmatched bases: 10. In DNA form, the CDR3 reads TGTGCCAGCAGTGATCCGGGACAGGGGACTACTGGGGCCAACGTCCTGACTTTC. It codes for CASSDPGQGTTGANVLTF.

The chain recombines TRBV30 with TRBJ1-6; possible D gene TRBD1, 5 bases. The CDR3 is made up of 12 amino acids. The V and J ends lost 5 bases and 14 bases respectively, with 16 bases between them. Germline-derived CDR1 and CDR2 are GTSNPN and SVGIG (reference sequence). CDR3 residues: CAWEGPGRALHF. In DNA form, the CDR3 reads TGTGCCTGGGAGGGGCCAGGGAGGGCCCTCCACTTT.

The CDR3 sequence is CASSAQGGNEKLFF. The DNA for the CDR3 is TGTGCCAGCAGCGCACAGGGGGGTAATGAAAAACTGTTTTTT. This sequence joins TRBV2 and TRBJ1-4, with TRBD1 identical over 8 bases. Trimming at V came to 6 bases and at J to 4 bases, leaving 4 bases not matched to a gene. The CDR3 runs to 14 residues. Germline V lookup: CDR1 SNHLY, CDR2 FYNNEI.

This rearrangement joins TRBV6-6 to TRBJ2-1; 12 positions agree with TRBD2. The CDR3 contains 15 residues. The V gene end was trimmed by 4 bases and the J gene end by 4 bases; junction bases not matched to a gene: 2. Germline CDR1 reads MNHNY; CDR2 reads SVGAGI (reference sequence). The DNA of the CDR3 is TGTGCCAGCAGTTCTGGACTAGCGGGGTACAATGAGCAGTTCTTC. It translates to CASSSGLAGYNEQFF.

The CDR3 bases are TGTGCCAGTAGTACCTCAGGGCCCAATCAGCCCCAGCATTTT. Encoded protein: CASSTSGPNQPQHF. This sequence joins TRBV19 and TRBJ1-5; D is perhaps TRBD1 (5 bases). V lost 4 bases, J lost 3 bases, and 10 bases lay in between. The CDR3 is made up of 14 amino acids. Germline CDR1 and CDR2: LNHDA and SQIVND (reference sequence).

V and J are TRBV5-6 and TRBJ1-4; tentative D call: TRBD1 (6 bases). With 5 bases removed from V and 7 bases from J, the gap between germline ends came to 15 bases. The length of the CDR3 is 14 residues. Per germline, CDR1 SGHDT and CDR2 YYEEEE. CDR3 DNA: TGTGCCAGCAGTCTAGGGGGTTTAGGTGAAAAACTGTTTTTT. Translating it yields CASSLGGLGEKLFF.

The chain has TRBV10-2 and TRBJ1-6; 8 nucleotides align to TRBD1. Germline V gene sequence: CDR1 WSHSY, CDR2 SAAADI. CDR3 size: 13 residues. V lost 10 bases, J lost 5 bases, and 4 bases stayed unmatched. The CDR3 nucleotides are TGCGCCACGAGGGGACAGGATAATTCACCCCTCCACTTT. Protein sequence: CATRGQDNSPLHF.

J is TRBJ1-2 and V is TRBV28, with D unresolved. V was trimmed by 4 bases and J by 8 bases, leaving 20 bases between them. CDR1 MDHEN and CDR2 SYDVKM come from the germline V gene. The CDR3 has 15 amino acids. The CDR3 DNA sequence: TGTGCCAGCAGTTCCCCCGACGGGGTTAGGAAGGGCTACACCTTC. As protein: CASSSPDGVRKGYTF.

For the CDR3, the DNA is TGTGCCAGCAGCTCAGCCCTAGCGGGAGGAGGAGATACGCAGTATTTT. This sequence encodes CASSSALAGGGDTQYF. The rearrangement links TRBV5-4 to TRBJ2-3, with 11 positions matching TRBD2. Germline V CDR1 and CDR2: SGHNT, YYREEE (reference sequence). The CDR3 spans 16 residues. With 3 bases clipped from V and 5 bases from J, the junction kept 8 bases outside the gene matches.

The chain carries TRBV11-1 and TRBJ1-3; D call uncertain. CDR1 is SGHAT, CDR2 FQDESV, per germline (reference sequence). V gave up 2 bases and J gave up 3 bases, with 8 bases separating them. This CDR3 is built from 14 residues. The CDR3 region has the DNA TGTGCCAGCAGCTTACGGGGAAATGGAAACACCATATATTTT. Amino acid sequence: CASSLRGNGNTIYF.

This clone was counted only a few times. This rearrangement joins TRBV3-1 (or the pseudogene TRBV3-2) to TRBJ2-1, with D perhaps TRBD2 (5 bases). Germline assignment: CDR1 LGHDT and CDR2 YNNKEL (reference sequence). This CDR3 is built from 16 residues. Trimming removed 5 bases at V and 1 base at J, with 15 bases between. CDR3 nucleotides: TGTGCCAGCAGCTCGGGAAGAGGGAGTTCCTACAATGAGCAGTTCTTC. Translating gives CASSSGRGSSYNEQFF.

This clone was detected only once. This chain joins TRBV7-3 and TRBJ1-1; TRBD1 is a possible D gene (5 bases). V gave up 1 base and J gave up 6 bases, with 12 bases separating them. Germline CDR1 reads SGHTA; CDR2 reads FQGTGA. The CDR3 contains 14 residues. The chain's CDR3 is CASSLRNGAAEAFF. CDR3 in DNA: TGTGCCAGCAGCTTAAGGAATGGGGCGGCTGAAGCTTTCTTT.

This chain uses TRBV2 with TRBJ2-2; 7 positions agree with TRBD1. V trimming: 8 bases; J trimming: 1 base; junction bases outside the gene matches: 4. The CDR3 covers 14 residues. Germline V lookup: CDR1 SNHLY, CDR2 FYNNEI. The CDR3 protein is CASARDRNTGELFF. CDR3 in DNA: TGTGCCAGCGCCCGGGACAGGAACACCGGGGAGCTGTTTTTT.

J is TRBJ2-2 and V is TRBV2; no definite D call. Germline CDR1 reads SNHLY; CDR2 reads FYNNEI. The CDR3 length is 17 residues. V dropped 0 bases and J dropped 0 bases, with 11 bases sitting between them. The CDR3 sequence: CASSEALLLTNTGELFF. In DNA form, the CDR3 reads TGTGCCAGCAGTGAAGCGCTTCTACTCACGAACACCGGGGAGCTGTTTTTT.

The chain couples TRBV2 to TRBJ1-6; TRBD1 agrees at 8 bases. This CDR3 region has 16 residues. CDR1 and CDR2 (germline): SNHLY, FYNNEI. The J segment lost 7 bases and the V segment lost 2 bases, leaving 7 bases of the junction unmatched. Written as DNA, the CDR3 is TGTGCCAGCAGTGAACTTGGGACAGGAGCAAATTCACCCCTCCACTTT. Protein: CASSELGTGANSPLHF.

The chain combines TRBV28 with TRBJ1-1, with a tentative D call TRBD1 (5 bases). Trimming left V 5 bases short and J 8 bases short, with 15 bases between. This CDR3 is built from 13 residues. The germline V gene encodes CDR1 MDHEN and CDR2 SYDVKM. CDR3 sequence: CASSPPPNREAFF. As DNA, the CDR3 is TGTGCCAGCAGTCCACCTCCGAACAGGGAAGCTTTCTTT.

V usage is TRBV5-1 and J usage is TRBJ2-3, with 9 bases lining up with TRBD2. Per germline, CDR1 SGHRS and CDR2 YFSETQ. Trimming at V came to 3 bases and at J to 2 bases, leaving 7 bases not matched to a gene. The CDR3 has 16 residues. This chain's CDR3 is CASSSPVAGDTDTQYF. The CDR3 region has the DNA TGCGCCAGCAGCTCCCCTGTAGCGGGAGACACAGATACGCAGTATTTT.

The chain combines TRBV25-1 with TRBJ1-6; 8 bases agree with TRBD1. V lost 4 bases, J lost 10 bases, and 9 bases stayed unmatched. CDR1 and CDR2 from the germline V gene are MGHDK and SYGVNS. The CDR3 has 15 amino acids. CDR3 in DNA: TGTGCCAGCAGTGGCCCGACAGGGGAGAGCTCACCCCTCCACTTT. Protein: CASSGPTGESSPLHF.

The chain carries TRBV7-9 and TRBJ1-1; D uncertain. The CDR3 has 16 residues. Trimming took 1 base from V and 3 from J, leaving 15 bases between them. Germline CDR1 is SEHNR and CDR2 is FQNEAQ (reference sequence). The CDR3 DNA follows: TGTGCCAGCAGCTTAGGGGCCAGGCACGCCCACACTGAAGCTTTCTTT. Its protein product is CASSLGARHAHTEAFF.